This T cell receptor beta chain stems from a study of T cell clonality in common variable immunodeficiency. This clone was seen at least ten times. The CDR3 goes on 3 residues after the read ends, and that part is filled in from the germline J gene. CDR1 is SGHTA, CDR2 FQGTGA, per germline. This CDR3 is built from 18 residues. J gave up 5 bases and V 4 bases, and 16 bases lay outside the gene matches. Assay: immunoSEQ multiplex PCR; the TCRdb copy retains only in-frame clones and omits some. The specimen has 50,000 to 60,000 clones, none found just once. Sequencing was performed on peripheral blood mononuclear cells. The V and J genes are TRBV7-3 and TRBJ2-5, with TRBD2 matching over 10 bases. This sequence originates from a person aged 18-70 years in good health. The sequenced CDR3 bases are TGTGCCAGCAGCTCACGGGGGGGAAGCGGGAGGGCCCTGGAGACC. It yields the protein CASSSRGGSGRALET. The complete CDR3 protein is CASSSRGGSGRALETQYF.